This T cell receptor beta chain stems from a study of CD8 T cells in ankylosing spondylitis. Study-level results: Disease-linked clones proved CD8+ and comparatively uncommon in peripheral blood.

Libraries of TCR beta came from quantitative 5'-RACE with molecular barcodes. TCRdb analysed the 5' RACE reads with MiXCR anew, one entry per CDR3 protein. This table holds around 120,000 distinct CDR3 sequences, about 25% found once. Of note for this clonotype: Antigen unknown.

The sequencing input was synovial fluid, either unsorted or a sorted T cell fraction (not recorded which). This TCR was sampled from a male donor with ankylosing spondylitis.

For the CDR3, the DNA is TGTGCCAGCAGCCCCCTGGACAGGGATAGTCACACCATATATTTT. It is translated as CASSPLDRDSHTIYF. V gene TRBV11-2 combines with J gene TRBJ1-3; 8 bases are a match to TRBD1. Germline V gene sequence: CDR1 SGHAT, CDR2 FQNNGV. This CDR3 is 15 amino acids long. Trimming at V came to 5 bases and at J to 8 bases, leaving 11 bases not matched to a gene.